This TCR beta chain was sequenced during a study of OX40 agonist ivuxolimab in advanced cancers. General study results and limits: CD4+ and CD8+ blood T cells expanded clonally by week 6 at 0.1 to 3.0 mg/kg. Expanded clones were, on average, more numerous among CD8+ T cells than CD4+.

As concerns this clone: No antigen is known for it.

Clones were sequenced by immunoSEQ multiplex PCR, and TCRdb holds only the in-frame ones, with some missing. The sample includes tens of thousands of clones, more than 80% of them seen just once. The germline CDR1 and CDR2 sequences are PRHDT and FYEKMQ (reference sequence). The V gene lost 3 bases and the J gene lost 2 bases, with 8 bases spanning the gap. The CDR3 has 14 residues. This TCR was sampled from an adult with an advanced solid tumor such as melanoma, head and neck, liver or kidney cancer. The V gene is TRBV13, the J gene TRBJ1-3; D not certain. The source was CD4+ or CD8+ T cells sorted from blood, collected in a trial of the OX40 agonist ivuxolimab. The CDR3 is CASSFYGPGNTIYF. The CDR3, as DNA: TGTGCCAGCAGCTTTTACGGACCTGGAAACACCATATATTTT.